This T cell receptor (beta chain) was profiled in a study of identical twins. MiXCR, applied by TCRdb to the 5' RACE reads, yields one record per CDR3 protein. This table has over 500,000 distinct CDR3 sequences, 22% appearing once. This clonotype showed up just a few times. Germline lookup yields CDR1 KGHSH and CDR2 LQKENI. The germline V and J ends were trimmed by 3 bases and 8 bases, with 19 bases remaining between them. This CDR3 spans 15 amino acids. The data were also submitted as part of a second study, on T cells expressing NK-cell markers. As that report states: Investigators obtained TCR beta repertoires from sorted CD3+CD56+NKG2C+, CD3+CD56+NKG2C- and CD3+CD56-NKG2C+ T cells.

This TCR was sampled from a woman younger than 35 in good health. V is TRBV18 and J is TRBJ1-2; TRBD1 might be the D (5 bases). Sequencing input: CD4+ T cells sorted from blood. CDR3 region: CASSPSEGPLVGYTF. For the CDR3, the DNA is TGTGCCAGCTCACCGTCGGAGGGGCCCCTGGTCGGCTACACCTTC.